What follows are 15 T cell receptor beta chains derived from one specimen sequenced in a study of T cells after yellow fever vaccination. A single record per CDR3 protein comes from TCRdb applying MiXCR to the 5' RACE reads. This sample has a few hundred thousand distinct CDR3 sequences, with 3.5% to 4.5% found just once. The material sequenced was PBMCs, taken 5 days after the yellow fever booster vaccination. The receptor source for this set is a man aged 18 to 30 who received the YFV17D yellow fever vaccine.

The CDR3, as DNA: TGCAGTGCTAGAATTACAGGGATCGGCACTGAAGCTTTCTTT. Its protein product is CSARITGIGTEAFF. V is TRBV20-1 and J is TRBJ1-1; possible D gene TRBD1, 6 bases. The V gene's germline CDR1 is DFQATT and CDR2 SNEGSKA (reference sequence). There are 14 residues in the CDR3. Trimming shortened V by 2 bases and J by 4 bases, and 14 bases separated the two germline ends.

This clonotype was found a few times. The rearrangement links TRBV6-5 to TRBJ2-5; the match to TRBD2 covers 10 bases. Germline CDR1 and CDR2: MNHEY and SVGAGI. This CDR3 has 19 amino acids. Germline trimming cut 4 bases from V and 5 bases from J; bases unmatched to any gene: 19. The CDR3 region has the DNA TGTGCCAGCAGTTCGAGCCACCGCTCTAGCGGGGGAAGGATTGAGACCCAGTACTTC. Its protein product is CASSSSHRSSGGRIETQYF.

In its sample, this clonotype was seen many times. The chain's CDR3 is CASFVGGGFYEQYF. Here the CDR3 DNA reads TGTGCCAGCTTCGTAGGCGGGGGATTCTACGAGCAGTACTTC. The rearrangement uses TRBV18 and TRBJ2-7; 7 nucleotides match TRBD2. CDR3 length: 14 amino acids. With V trimmed by 7 bases and J by 3 bases, 9 bases remained unmatched. Per the germline V gene, CDR1 is KGHSH and CDR2 is LQKENI.

This clonotype was counted ten times or more. The V gene is TRBV5-1, the J gene TRBJ2-5; D is possibly TRBD1 (6 bases). CDR3 length equals 14 residues. CDR1 is SGHRS and CDR2 is YFSETQ in the germline V gene. V lost 4 bases and J lost 2, with 12 bases in between. The CDR3 region is CASSLGGNQETQYF. In DNA form, the CDR3 reads TGCGCCAGCAGCCTAGGGGGTAATCAAGAGACCCAGTACTTC.

In its sample, this clonotype was seen a few times. This sequence joins TRBV11-2 and TRBJ2-7; D not resolved. V lost 1 base and J 2 bases, leaving 9 bases between the germline ends. The CDR3 is made up of 14 amino acids. The germline gives CDR1 SGHAT, CDR2 FQNNGV. The DNA of the CDR3 is TGTGCCAGCAGCTTAGGTGACGGACCCTACGAGCAGTACTTC. It encodes CASSLGDGPYEQYF.

The V gene is TRBV27, the J gene TRBJ2-6; D is undetermined. V was shortened by 9 bases and J by 0 bases, with 3 bases between the two germline ends. The germline V gene has CDR1 MNHEY and CDR2 SMNVEV (reference sequence). The CDR3 spans 12 residues. CDR3 in amino acids: CASCSGANVLTF. CDR3 nucleotides: TGTGCCAGTTGCTCTGGGGCCAACGTCCTGACTTTC. The whole variable domain, filled in from reference TRBV27 and TRBJ2-6, reads EAQVTQNPRYLITVTGKKLTVTCSQNMNHEYMSWYRQDPGLGLRQIYYSMNVEVTDKGDVPEGYKVSRKEKRNFPLILESPSPNQTSLYFCASCSGANVLTFGAGSRLTVL.

Here the CDR3 reads CASSLEGEVGQFF. DNA for the CDR3: TGCGCCAGCAGCTTGGAAGGGGAGGTAGGGCAGTTCTTC. The rearrangement uses TRBV5-1 and TRBJ2-1, with D maybe TRBD2 (6 bases). CDR1 SGHRS and CDR2 YFSETQ come from the germline V gene. Trimming took off 0 bases at V and 12 bases at J, with 13 bases between the two ends. The CDR3 is made up of 13 amino acids. Complete variable domain (other parts from reference TRBV5-1 and TRBJ2-1): KAGVTQTPRYLIKTRGQQVTLSCSPISGHRSVSWYQQTPGQGLQFLFEYFSETQRNKGNFPGRFSGRQFSNSRSEMNVSTLELGDSALYLCASSLEGEVGQFFGPGTRLTVL.

At least ten counts were recorded for this clonotype. The chain carries TRBV2 and TRBJ1-6; D is possibly TRBD1 (6 bases). V lost 7 bases and J 10 bases, leaving 17 bases between the germline ends. Germline CDR1 reads SNHLY; CDR2 reads FYNNEI. The CDR3 loop spans 14 amino acids. The CDR3 bases are TGTGCCAGCACCGAGGGGGGGGCGAGGTCACCCCTCCACTTT. It is translated as CASTEGGARSPLHF.

This clonotype showed up just a few times. In nucleotides, the CDR3 is TGTGCCAGCTCAGTCGGTGGGACCCCGAGACTAGCGGTAGAGACCCAGTACTTC. Its translation is CASSVGGTPRLAVETQYF. V and J are TRBV18 and TRBJ2-5, with 9 bases matching TRBD2. J gave up 4 bases and V 5 bases, and 17 bases lay outside the gene matches. Per the germline V gene, CDR1 is KGHSH and CDR2 is LQKENI. The CDR3 extends over 18 amino acids. The entire variable domain, with the rest obtained from reference TRBV18 and TRBJ2-5, is as follows: NAGVMQNPRHLVRRRGQEARLRCSPMKGHSHVYWYRQLPEEGLKFMVYLQKENIIDESGMPKERFSAEFPKEGPSILRIQQVVRGDSAAYFCASSVGGTPRLAVETQYFGPGTRLLVL.

V is TRBV3-1 and J is TRBJ1-2; D perhaps matches TRBD1 (5 bases). The germline V and J ends were trimmed by 1 base and 6 bases, with 12 bases remaining between them. Germline V gene data show CDR1 as LGHDT and CDR2 as YNNKEL (reference sequence). The CDR3 runs 14 residues. The CDR3 spells CASSQVGEGHGYTF. CDR3 DNA: TGTGCCAGCAGCCAAGTGGGGGAGGGTCATGGCTACACCTTC. Full variable domain (missing parts from reference TRBV3-1 and TRBJ1-2): DTAVSQTPKYLVTQMGNDKSIKCEQNLGHDTMYWYKQDSKKFLKIMFSYNNKELIINETVPNRFSPKSPDKAHLNLHINSLELGDSAVYFCASSQVGEGHGYTFGSGTRLTVV.

With regard to this clonotype: At one of its ends the junction is not consistent with the germline gene, which may arise from a read error. The chain uses TRBV6-5 and TRBJ1-1, with D hard to call. The CDR3 runs 13 residues. Germline values: CDR1 MNHEY, CDR2 SVGAGI. The DNA for the CDR3 is TGTGCCAGCAGTTACGTCGAGGGCACTGATGCTTTCTTT. Residues: CASSYVEGTDAFF.

V gene TRBV13 combines with J gene TRBJ1-1; possibly TRBD1 for D (6 bases). In germline, CDR1 is PRHDT, CDR2 FYEKMQ (reference sequence). The CDR3 is 14 amino acids. Trimming left V 8 bases short and J 0 bases short, with 13 bases between. CDR3 residues: CASRWDTMNTEAFF. The CDR3 DNA reads TGTGCCAGCCGGTGGGACACCATGAACACTGAAGCTTTCTTT.

At least ten counts were recorded for this clonotype. V and J are TRBV2 and TRBJ1-2; D uncertain. The CDR3 sequence is 17 residues long. The germline V and J ends were trimmed by 1 base and 3 bases, with 18 bases remaining between them. Germline values: CDR1 SNHLY, CDR2 FYNNEI. CDR3: CASSEGEGTYMDYGYTF. CDR3 DNA sequence: TGTGCCAGCAGTGAAGGGGAGGGAACCTATATGGACTATGGCTACACCTTC.

This clonotype was found a few times. The chain has TRBV20-1 and TRBJ2-1; 11 nucleotides match TRBD2. Trimming cost V 5 bases and J 2 bases; bases outside gene matches: 2. Germline lookup yields CDR1 DFQATT and CDR2 SNEGSKA (reference sequence). The CDR3 runs 14 residues. The chain's CDR3 is CSAFSGGAYNEQFF. Written as DNA, the CDR3 is TGCAGTGCTTTTAGCGGGGGGGCCTACAATGAGCAGTTCTTC.

This clonotype was detected a few times. The chain uses TRBV7-9 and TRBJ2-3, with D possibly TRBD2 on 5 matching bases. This CDR3 spans 12 amino acids. V was shortened by 0 bases and J by 7 bases, with 5 bases between the two germline ends. Per the germline V gene, CDR1 is SEHNR and CDR2 is FQNEAQ (reference sequence). CDR3 sequence reads: CASSLAGNTQYF. As DNA, the CDR3 is TGTGCCAGCAGCTTAGCCGGGAATACGCAGTATTTT. Together with reference TRBV7-9 and TRBJ2-3, the CDR3 gives the full variable domain: DTGVSQNPRHKITKRGQNVTFRCDPISEHNRLYWYRQTLGQGPEFLTYFQNEAQLEKSRLLSDRFSAERPKGSFSTLEIQRTEQGDSAMYLCASSLAGNTQYFGPGTRLTVL.